This passage covers 31 T cell receptor beta chains from one sample sequenced in a study of blood T cell repertoires in COVID-19. Data came from immunoSEQ multiplex PCR; TCRdb stores just in-frame clones and leaves some out. The data hold roughly 40,000 clones, with approximately 85% observed a single time. Sequenced material: peripheral blood. These receptor sequences come from a human donor in a cohort sampled during active COVID-19.

This chain joins TRBV3-1 (or the pseudogene TRBV3-2) and TRBJ1-4, with no clear D. The CDR3 has 12 amino acids. Germline CDR1 and CDR2: LGHDT and YNNKEL (reference sequence). V shed 4 bases and J shed 7 bases, with 7 bases lying between them. CDR3 amino acids: CASSPYSEKLFF. CDR3 sequence (DNA): TGTGCCAGCAGCCCGTACAGTGAAAAACTGTTTTTT.

The chain has TRBV4-3 and TRBJ2-1; 8 positions match TRBD2. The germline V gene has CDR1 LGHNA and CDR2 YSLEER. V was pared by 0 bases and J by 6 bases, with 7 bases of the junction left unmatched. This CDR3 region has 16 residues. CDR3 amino acids: CASSQDGTSGVNEQFF. DNA for the CDR3: TGCGCCAGCAGCCAAGATGGGACTAGTGGAGTCAATGAGCAGTTCTTC.

The rearrangement links TRBV4-1 to TRBJ2-1; a weak D match, TRBD2 (5 bases). The CDR3 loop spans 17 amino acids. V was pared by 1 base and J by 10 bases, with 23 bases between. CDR1 is MGHRA and CDR2 is YSYEKL in the germline V gene. CDR3 sequence (DNA): TGCGCCAGCAGCCAAGCTGAAAGGGATCCGGGGATCGACGAGCAGTTCTTC. This translates into CASSQAERDPGIDEQFF.

The chain uses TRBV5-1 and TRBJ2-7; TRBD1 agrees at 7 bases. Germline V gives CDR1 SGHRS, CDR2 YFSETQ. Germline trimming cut 1 base from V and 3 bases from J; bases unmatched to any gene: 7. This CDR3 spans 15 amino acids. In nucleotides, the CDR3 is TGCGCCAGCAGCTTGAACCCAGGGGGATACTACGAGCAGTACTTC. Encoded protein: CASSLNPGGYYEQYF.

The chain joins TRBV5-8 to TRBJ1-5; no clear D. The CDR3 sequence is 14 residues long. The V gene's germline CDR1 is SGHTS and CDR2 YDEGEE. V was shortened by 0 bases and J by 10 bases, with 14 bases between the two germline ends. Here the CDR3 DNA reads TGTGCCAGCAGCTTGGATTCAGCCACGGGTCCCCAGCATTTT. Translating it yields CASSLDSATGPQHF.

This sequence joins TRBV3-1 (or the pseudogene TRBV3-2) and TRBJ2-1; D possibly corresponds to TRBD2 (7 bases). This CDR3 has 15 amino acids. Germline V gene lookup returns CDR1 LGHDT and CDR2 YNNKEL (reference sequence). Trimming pared 4 bases from V and 4 bases from J, leaving 14 bases between. CDR3 bases: TGTGCCAGCAGCCCGGGGGGCGGGACGTACAATGAGCAGTTCTTC. As protein: CASSPGGGTYNEQFF.

This sequence joins TRBV18 and TRBJ1-1, with D tentatively TRBD1 (6 bases). This CDR3 is 13 amino acids long. Germline CDR1 KGHSH, CDR2 LQKENI. V was cut by 6 bases and J by 5 bases, with 13 bases left in between. The CDR3 is CASSPVQGTEAFF. CDR3 nucleotides: TGTGCCAGCTCGCCCGTACAGGGAACTGAAGCTTTCTTT.

This clone turned up a few times. This sequence joins TRBV27 and TRBJ2-7; perhaps TRBD1 as D (5 bases). Trimming left V 6 bases short and J 0 bases short, with 6 bases between. Germline V gene data show CDR1 as MNHEY and CDR2 as SMNVEV (reference sequence). This CDR3 is built from 12 residues. In nucleotides, the CDR3 is TGTGCCAGCAGGGACAACTCCTACGAGCAGTACTTC. Its translation: CASRDNSYEQYF.

This clone was seen once. The chain couples TRBV7-8 to TRBJ2-3, with 11 bases matching TRBD2. V gave up 4 bases and J gave up 1 base; unmatched junction bases: 7. The CDR3 has 17 residues. Germline values: CDR1 SGHVS, CDR2 FQNEAQ. CDR3: CASSSLGSGGGTDTQYF. The CDR3, as DNA: TGTGCCAGCAGCTCCTTAGGTAGCGGGGGGGGCACAGATACGCAGTATTTT. Combining the CDR3 with reference TRBV7-8 and TRBJ2-3 gives the whole variable domain GAGVSQSPRYKVAKRGQDVALRCDPISGHVSLFWYQQALGQGPEFLTYFQNEAQLDKSGLPSDRFFAERPEGSVSTLKIQRTQQEDSAVYLCASSSLGSGGGTDTQYFGPGTRLTVL.

This clone is labeled medium-sized (0.01 to 0.1%). This chain links TRBV6-6 with TRBJ1-1, with unresolved D. V lost 8 bases and J 1 base, leaving 8 bases between the germline ends. Per the germline V gene, CDR1 is MNHNY and CDR2 is SVGAGI (reference sequence). The CDR3 covers 12 residues. CDR3: CASQPGNTEAFF. In DNA form, the CDR3 reads TGTGCCAGCCAACCGGGGAACACTGAAGCTTTCTTT.

The chain employs TRBV11-1 and TRBJ2-3; 10 bases agree with TRBD2. The CDR3 length is 16 residues. The V gene end was trimmed by 2 bases and the J gene end by 6 bases; junction bases not matched to a gene: 8. Germline values: CDR1 SGHAT, CDR2 FQDESV (reference sequence). The CDR3 reads CASSLTPTSGVDTQYF. The CDR3 region has the DNA TGTGCCAGCAGCTTAACACCTACTAGCGGGGTGGATACGCAGTATTTT.

The table lists this clone with a few counts. The rearrangement uses TRBV6-2 or TRBV6-3 and TRBJ1-5; D is unresolved. The germline gives CDR1 MNHEY, CDR2 SVGEGT. The CDR3 totals 13 residues. Trimming removed 6 bases from V and 0 bases from J, with 6 bases in between. The CDR3: CASSRDSNQPQHF. The CDR3 DNA is TGTGCCAGCAGCAGAGATAGCAATCAGCCCCAGCATTTT.

This chain uses TRBV6-1 with TRBJ1-2; possible D gene TRBD1, 6 bases. CDR3 size: 17 residues. The V gene's germline CDR1 is MNHNS and CDR2 SASEGT. V was cut by 4 bases and J by 1 base, with 19 bases left in between. CDR3 loop: CASSANPGHPVNYGYTF. The DNA of the CDR3 is TGTGCCAGCAGTGCCAATCCGGGACACCCTGTTAACTATGGCTACACCTTC.

The chain links TRBV6-2 or TRBV6-3 to TRBJ1-4; D may be TRBD1 (6 bases). The CDR3 consists of 14 residues. From germline, CDR1 is MNHEY and CDR2 SVGEGT. V lost 2 bases and J 5 bases, leaving 9 bases between the germline ends. This CDR3 is CASSYAQGNEKLFF. CDR3 bases: TGTGCCAGCAGTTACGCACAGGGCAATGAAAAACTGTTTTTT.

This clone was counted between two and nine times. V and J are TRBV6-1 and TRBJ1-5; no clear D. The ends were cut back, 0 bases at V and 11 bases at J, with 14 bases in the middle. Looked up from germline, CDR1 is MNHNS and CDR2 is SASEGT. The CDR3 extends over 14 amino acids. CDR3 loop: CASSEAVGWEAQHF. CDR3 bases: TGTGCCAGCAGTGAAGCGGTGGGGTGGGAGGCCCAGCATTTT.

The chain has TRBV7-8 and TRBJ2-1, with 9 bases that match TRBD1. The CDR3 is 16 amino acids. From germline, CDR1 is SGHVS and CDR2 FQNEAQ. V was clipped by 2 bases and J by 9 bases; unmatched bases: 11. The CDR3: CASSLQQGALTTEQFF. The CDR3, as DNA: TGTGCCAGCAGCTTACAACAGGGGGCGCTGACTACTGAGCAGTTCTTC.

The rearrangement joins TRBV5-1 to TRBJ1-1, with D perhaps matching TRBD1 (6 bases). This CDR3 spans 16 amino acids. CDR1 and CDR2 (germline): SGHRS, YFSETQ. V dropped 4 bases and J dropped 1 base, with 17 bases sitting between them. The CDR3 sequence is CASSPGQINRNTEAFF. CDR3 nucleotide sequence: TGCGCCAGCAGCCCGGGACAAATCAACAGGAACACTGAAGCTTTCTTT.

CDR3 sequence: CATSDGSAPARNEQFF. In DNA, the CDR3 is TGTGCCACCAGTGATGGTAGCGCGCCCGCCCGCAATGAGCAGTTCTTC. V is TRBV24-1 and J is TRBJ2-1; the D gene is possibly TRBD2 (5 bases). V was clipped by 3 bases and J by 6 bases, with 17 bases between them. The CDR3 loop spans 16 amino acids. CDR1 is KGHDR, CDR2 SFDVKD, per germline.

V usage is TRBV6-5 and J usage is TRBJ1-5; TRBD1 is a possible D gene (6 bases). The CDR3 spans 15 residues. Germline assignment: CDR1 MNHEY and CDR2 SVGAGI. Deletions cut 6 bases from V and 7 bases from J, with 19 bases between. CDR3 protein: CASSPVGGQGQPQHF. DNA for the CDR3: TGTGCCAGCAGCCCGGTCGGGGGGCAGGGACAGCCCCAGCATTTT.

This chain connects TRBV3-1 (or the pseudogene TRBV3-2) to TRBJ2-7, with a weak D call TRBD2 (6 bases). Germline CDR1 reads LGHDT; CDR2 reads YNNKEL (reference sequence). This CDR3 contains 17 residues. V was clipped by 1 base and J by 0 bases, with 16 bases between them. CDR3 sequence reads: CASSQGLHGGSSYEQYF. As DNA, the CDR3 is TGTGCCAGCAGCCAAGGTTTGCACGGGGGATCCTCCTACGAGCAGTACTTC.

The V and J genes are TRBV11-3 and TRBJ2-2; a possible D gene is TRBD2 (7 bases). The CDR3 has 17 residues. V was clipped by 3 bases and J by 1 base, with 15 bases between them. CDR1 is SGHNT and CDR2 is YENEEA in the germline V gene. The CDR3 protein is CASSLGGGPLNTGELFF. The CDR3 bases are TGTGCCAGCAGCTTGGGCGGGGGCCCTTTGAACACCGGGGAGCTGTTTTTT.

The V call is TRBV3-1 (or the pseudogene TRBV3-2), the J call TRBJ1-4; D may be TRBD1 (5 bases). The ends were cut back, 4 bases at V and 4 bases at J, with 19 bases in the middle. This CDR3 has 17 residues. Per the germline V gene, CDR1 is LGHDT and CDR2 is YNNKEL (reference sequence). This chain's CDR3 is CASSPHPLTVLNEKLFF. The CDR3 bases are TGTGCCAGCAGCCCGCACCCCTTGACAGTCCTTAATGAAAAACTGTTTTTT.

The genes are TRBV7-2 and TRBJ2-2, with D perhaps matching TRBD2 (6 bases). Trimming took off 2 bases at V and 5 bases at J, with 12 bases between the two ends. This CDR3 comprises 15 residues. Germline V gene lookup returns CDR1 SGHTA and CDR2 FQGNSA. DNA of the CDR3: TGTGCCAGCAGCTTACGGGACTTAGCTACCGGGGAGCTGTTTTTT. It translates to CASSLRDLATGELFF. The full variable domain, in which reference TRBV7-2 and TRBJ2-2 provide the parts outside the CDR3, is GAGVSQSPSNKVTEKGKDVELRCDPISGHTALYWYRQSLGQGLEFLIYFQGNSAPDKSGLPSDRFSAERTGGSVSTLTIQRTQQEDSAVYLCASSLRDLATGELFFGEGSRLTVL.

The chain is built from TRBV19 and TRBJ1-3, with D maybe TRBD1 (5 bases). Germline V CDR1 and CDR2: LNHDA, SQIVND (reference sequence). Trimming cost V 8 bases and J 4 bases, with 15 bases left between them. The CDR3 is 14 amino acids. The CDR3 sequence is CASSRTFPGNTIYF. CDR3 DNA sequence: TGTGCCAGTTCACGGACATTTCCGGGAAACACCATATATTTT.

The rearrangement joins TRBV5-1 to TRBJ1-6; TRBD1 matches 11 bases. The CDR3 totals 16 residues. The V and J ends lost 3 bases and 7 bases, in that order; junction bases with no gene match: 6. Germline V gene lookup returns CDR1 SGHRS and CDR2 YFSETQ. CDR3 protein: CASSWGQGGRNSPLHF. The CDR3, as DNA: TGCGCCAGCAGCTGGGGACAGGGGGGAAGGAATTCACCCCTCCACTTT.

This chain links TRBV2 with TRBJ1-5; tentative D call: TRBD1 (6 bases). Trimming removed 8 bases from V and 10 bases from J, with 15 bases in between. The germline CDR1 and CDR2 sequences are SNHLY and FYNNEI. The CDR3 contains 12 residues. The CDR3 protein is CASQGPLGPQHF. In DNA form, the CDR3 reads TGTGCCAGCCAGGGGCCCTTGGGACCCCAGCATTTT. The full variable domain, in which reference TRBV2 and TRBJ1-5 provide the parts outside the CDR3, is EPEVTQTPSHQVTQMGQEVILRCVPISNHLYFYWYRQILGQKVEFLVSFYNNEISEKSEIFDDQFSVERPDGSNFTLKIRSTKLEDSAMYFCASQGPLGPQHFGDGTRLSIL.

The chain has TRBV12-5 and TRBJ2-2; D might be TRBD2 (5 bases). Germline V CDR1 and CDR2: LGHNT, FRNRAP. Trimming pared 5 bases from V and 5 bases from J, leaving 12 bases between. The CDR3 length is 14 residues. CDR3 protein: CASGAGGGTGELFF. The CDR3 DNA is TGTGCTAGTGGTGCGGGCGGAGGAACCGGGGAGCTGTTTTTT.

The rearrangement links TRBV5-6 to TRBJ1-5; maybe TRBD1 (5 bases). Germline V gene sequence: CDR1 SGHDT, CDR2 YYEEEE. This CDR3 comprises 15 residues. The ends were cut back, 4 bases at V and 10 bases at J, with 21 bases in the middle. CDR3 sequence reads: CASSPSGRNAIPQHF. CDR3 sequence (DNA): TGTGCCAGCAGCCCATCAGGGCGCAATGCCATCCCCCAGCATTTT.

This sequence joins TRBV7-2 and TRBJ1-6, with TRBD1 identical over 8 bases. CDR3 length: 15 residues. Per germline, CDR1 SGHTA and CDR2 FQGNSA. V gave up 5 bases and J gave up 6 bases; unmatched junction bases: 6. CDR3 region: CASSRLGQVNSPLHF. In DNA form, the CDR3 reads TGTGCCAGCAGCCGTTTGGGACAGGTTAATTCACCCCTCCACTTT.

The rearrangement joins TRBV28 to TRBJ1-5; 9 bases are shared with TRBD1. Germline CDR1 reads MDHEN; CDR2 reads SYDVKM. The length of the CDR3 is 15 residues. Losses at the gene ends were 6 bases for V and 1 base for J; bases not matched to a gene: 4. The chain's CDR3 is CASRGGTGSNQPQHF. In DNA form, the CDR3 reads TGTGCCAGCAGGGGGGGGACAGGGAGCAATCAGCCCCAGCATTTT. The full variable domain, rest sourced from reference TRBV28 and TRBJ1-5, is DVKVTQSSRYLVKRTGEKVFLECVQDMDHENMFWYRQDPGLGLRLIYFSYDVKMKEKGDIPEGYSVSREKKERFSLILESASTNQTSMYLCASRGGTGSNQPQHFGDGTRLSIL.

The chain employs TRBV28 and TRBJ1-2; 10 positions agree with TRBD1. Germline values: CDR1 MDHEN, CDR2 SYDVKM. Unmatched junction bases numbered 9, after V lost 6 bases and J lost 8 bases. The CDR3 is 14 amino acids. CDR3 loop: CASRTKDRGVGYTF. DNA for the CDR3: TGTGCCAGCAGGACTAAGGACAGGGGGGTCGGCTACACCTTC.